This note documents a single T cell receptor (beta chain) sequence. What it binds is unknown. Method: immunoSEQ multiplex PCR; TCRdb's copy keeps in-frame clones and lacks some. The sample includes approximately 160,000 clones, 94% of them seen just once. This sample is drawn from a study of T cell responses to AZD1222 COVID-19 vaccine. General study findings and limits: Most donors were white British and more were female, and clonal diversity was possibly underestimated.

V lost 0 bases and J lost 5, with 6 bases in between. The CDR3 is 13 amino acids. The V gene's germline CDR1 is SGDLS and CDR2 YYNGEE. The chain links TRBV9 to TRBJ2-1; D uncertain. The sample in question was peripheral blood, obtained 28 days after the second AZD1222 dose. This TCR derives from an adult who received the AZD1222 COVID-19 vaccine. The DNA of the CDR3 is TGTGCCAGCAGCGTAGCCCAGAACAATGAGCAGTTCTTC. Amino acids: CASSVAQNNEQFF. Together with reference TRBV9 and TRBJ2-1, the CDR3 gives the full variable domain: DSGVTQTPKHLITATGQRVTLRCSPRSGDLSVYWYQQSLDQGLQFLIQYYNGEERAKGNILERFSAQQFPDLHSELNLSSLELGDSALYFCASSVAQNNEQFFGPGTRLTVL.